The 11 T cell receptor beta chains reported below all come from one sample, sequenced in a study of TIL therapy for anti-PD-1-resistant metastatic lung cancer. Sequencing used immunoSEQ v3. This table comes from immunoSEQ multiplex PCR, and its TCRdb copy is limited to in-frame clones, with some not included. The data show about 50,000 clones, 79% seen once. The time point here: pre-treatment sample, taken before nivolumab and TIL therapy. The sample here was blood, taken at baseline. These TCRs come from a woman aged 25 to 80 with non-small cell lung cancer.

The chain joins TRBV7-9 to TRBJ2-1, with TRBD2 identical over 8 bases. This CDR3 region has 19 residues. Germline trimming cut 5 bases from V and 7 bases from J; bases unmatched to any gene: 22. CDR1 and CDR2 from the germline V gene are SEHNR and FQNEAQ (reference sequence). DNA for the CDR3: TGTGCCAGCAGCCCAGTTGGTGGTTTGTGGCGGGGGGAGAAGAATGAGCAGTTCTTC. It codes for CASSPVGGLWRGEKNEQFF.

Points on this clone: Germline is not matched at one junction end, which may reflect a read error. The chain is built from TRBV27 and TRBJ2-5, with TRBD2 identical over 7 bases. The CDR3 sequence is 12 residues long. Germline CDR1 is MNHEY and CDR2 is SMNVEV (reference sequence). CDR3 bases: TGTGCCAGCAGTCCTAGCGGTCAGGTACAGCACTTC. This codes for CASSPSGQVQHF.

This chain links TRBV5-1 with TRBJ2-7; D is possibly TRBD1 or TRBD2 (5 bases each). Germline V gives CDR1 SGHRS, CDR2 YFSETQ. This CDR3 has 13 residues. The V end was cut by 6 bases, the J end by 4 bases, with 14 bases between. CDR3 DNA: TGCGCCAGCACACCGGGACCGGGGTACGAGCAGTACTTC. This encodes CASTPGPGYEQYF.

This clone was seen a handful of times. CDR3 loop: CASSRPGESYEQYF. The CDR3 coding sequence is TGTGCCAGCAGTCGCCCAGGGGAATCCTACGAGCAGTACTTC. The chain joins TRBV28 to TRBJ2-7; possibly TRBD1 for D (6 bases). V lost 5 bases and J 1 base, leaving 12 bases between the germline ends. This CDR3 has 14 amino acids. Germline CDR1 and CDR2: MDHEN and SYDVKM.

This clone was seen more than once but under ten times. The chain links TRBV2 to TRBJ2-7; possible D gene TRBD2, 5 bases. Trimming removed 5 bases at V and 2 bases at J, with 13 bases between. This CDR3 is built from 14 residues. Per the germline V gene, CDR1 is SNHLY and CDR2 is FYNNEI. The CDR3 sequence: CASSQREITYEQYF. The CDR3 DNA is TGTGCCAGCAGTCAGAGGGAGATTACCTACGAGCAGTACTTC.

The chain has TRBV4-3 and TRBJ2-7, with 11 bases lining up with TRBD1. Trimming took 3 bases from V and 2 from J; bases not matched to a gene: 6. Per germline, CDR1 LGHNA and CDR2 YSLEER. The CDR3 is 16 amino acids. The chain's CDR3 is CASSHGPGQGAYEQYF. In nucleotides, the CDR3 is TGCGCCAGCAGCCACGGGCCGGGACAGGGGGCCTACGAGCAGTACTTC.

The gene calls are TRBV7-2 and TRBJ2-2, with TRBD2 matching over 11 bases. Germline trimming cut 11 bases from V and 5 bases from J; bases unmatched to any gene: 16. Germline V lookup: CDR1 SGHTA, CDR2 FQGNSA. CDR3 length: 17 residues. The CDR3, as DNA: TGTGCCGGATCCTTTAGCGGGGGGGCCGTCCCGACCGGGGAGCTGTTTTTT. As protein: CAGSFSGGAVPTGELFF. The whole variable domain, remainder taken from reference TRBV7-2 and TRBJ2-2, is GAGVSQSPSNKVTEKGKDVELRCDPISGHTALYWYRQSLGQGLEFLIYFQGNSAPDKSGLPSDRFSAERTGGSVSTLTIQRTQQEDSAVYLCAGSFSGGAVPTGELFFGEGSRLTVL.

This sequence joins TRBV6-6 and TRBJ1-2; the D gene is possibly TRBD1 (5 bases). V dropped 7 bases and J dropped 2 bases, with 14 bases sitting between them. The CDR3 extends over 14 amino acids. CDR1 and CDR2 from the germline V gene are MNHNY and SVGAGI (reference sequence). The DNA for the CDR3 is TGTGCCAGCACCGCGACCGGGGGGAACTATGGCTACACCTTC. This translates into CASTATGGNYGYTF.

This clone was counted a single time. The chain couples TRBV9 to TRBJ1-1; D call uncertain. The V gene's germline CDR1 is SGDLS and CDR2 YYNGEE. Trimming shortened V by 3 bases and J by 0 bases, and 12 bases separated the two germline ends. The CDR3 length is 15 residues. The DNA for the CDR3 is TGTGCCAGCAGCGCTGACACAATCATGAACACTGAAGCTTTCTTT. Its translation: CASSADTIMNTEAFF.

This clone has more than one count but fewer than ten. The chain combines TRBV4-1 with TRBJ2-7; weak D call: TRBD1 (5 bases). CDR3 length: 15 amino acids. V was cut by 1 base and J by 3 bases, with 13 bases left in between. Germline lookup yields CDR1 MGHRA and CDR2 YSYEKL. CDR3: CASSQARVGIYEQYF. For the CDR3, the DNA is TGCGCCAGCAGCCAAGCCAGGGTGGGCATCTACGAGCAGTACTTC.

The V call is TRBV7-2, the J call TRBJ1-2; a weak D match, TRBD1 (6 bases). Trimming shortened V by 5 bases and J by 3 bases, and 10 bases separated the two germline ends. Germline CDR1 reads SGHTA; CDR2 reads FQGNSA. CDR3 size: 13 residues. DNA of the CDR3: TGTGCCAGCAGCCCAAACAGGGACTATGGCTACACCTTC. Translation: CASSPNRDYGYTF.